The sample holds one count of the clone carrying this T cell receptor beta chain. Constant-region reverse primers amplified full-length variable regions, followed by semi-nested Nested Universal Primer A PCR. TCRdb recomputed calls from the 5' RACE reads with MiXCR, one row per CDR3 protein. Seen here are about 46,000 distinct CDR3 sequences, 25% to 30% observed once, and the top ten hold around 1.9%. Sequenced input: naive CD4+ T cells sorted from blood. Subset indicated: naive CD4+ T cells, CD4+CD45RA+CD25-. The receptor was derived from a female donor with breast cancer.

Here the CDR3 DNA reads TGTGCCAGCAGCCCAGGACAGCTTAATTCACCCCTCCACTTT. Residues: CASSPGQLNSPLHF. This chain joins TRBV7-9 and TRBJ1-6; D may be TRBD1 (6 bases). Germline V gene data show CDR1 as SEHNR and CDR2 as FQNEAQ (reference sequence). The CDR3 has 14 residues. Trimming pared 5 bases from V and 6 bases from J, leaving 11 bases between.